One and the same sample provided the 11 T cell receptor beta chains below, sequenced in a study of T cells expressing NK-cell markers. TCRdb reanalyzed the 5' RACE reads, giving one entry per CDR3 protein sequence and no DNA. The sample table sets out around 470,000 distinct CDR3 sequences. The sequencing sample was made of blood T cells: a sorted CD56 or NKG2C T cell subset, CD4+ or CD8+ T cells, or bulk PBMC T cells (not recorded which). The receptors originated from a woman in her forties or fifties in good health.

The V gene is TRBV11-2, the J gene TRBJ2-3; TCRdb indicates TRBD2, and absent DNA this call remains unverified. This CDR3 is 15 amino acids long. The V gene's germline CDR1 is SGHAT and CDR2 FQNNGV. Here the CDR3 reads CASSARTSGPHTQYF.

The genes are TRBV10-2 and TRBJ2-1; TCRdb outputs TRBD2, but without DNA this stays unchecked. Germline loops: CDR1 WSHSY, CDR2 SAAADI. The CDR3 totals 15 residues. The CDR3 protein is CASSEYWRESNEQFF.

CDR3: CASSQKQSDEQYF. The V call is TRBV16, the J call TRBJ2-7. Germline CDR1 and CDR2: KGHSY and FQNENV. CDR3 length equals 13 residues.

This sequence joins TRBV20-1 and TRBJ1-2; TCRdb lists TRBD1, though no DNA is available to test this call. Germline V lookup: CDR1 DFQATT, CDR2 SNEGSKA (reference sequence). There are 16 residues in the CDR3. The CDR3: CSARAPGFGTIYGYTF.

The V gene is TRBV9, the J gene TRBJ1-5. The CDR3 is 15 residues long. The germline V gene encodes CDR1 SGDLS and CDR2 YYNGEE. The CDR3: CASSVGVGLAQPQHF.

The genes are TRBV7-8 and TRBJ2-7; TCRdb picks TRBD1, but there is no DNA to check that call. This CDR3 comprises 13 residues. Germline values: CDR1 SGHVS, CDR2 FQNEAQ. The CDR3 is CASSSDRGNEQYF.

The rearrangement links TRBV5-6 to TRBJ2-6; as DNA is missing, the TRBD1 call by TCRdb cannot be tested. From germline, CDR1 is SGHDT and CDR2 YYEEEE. The CDR3 extends over 17 amino acids. The CDR3 is CASSLGTGARGANVLTF.

This chain uses TRBV4-2 with TRBJ1-5; TCRdb's assignment of TRBD1 cannot be checked, as there is no DNA. This CDR3 is 15 amino acids long. The germline CDR1 and CDR2 sequences are LGHNA and YNFKEQ. The CDR3 region is CASSRGRGPNQPQHF.

This sequence joins TRBV7-8 and TRBJ2-1; TCRdb returns TRBD1, unconfirmable since there is no DNA. Germline V gene sequence: CDR1 SGHVS, CDR2 FQNEAQ. The CDR3 runs to 14 residues. The CDR3 sequence is CASSHRQGSNEQFF.

V and J are TRBV10-3 and TRBJ1-5; lacking DNA, the TRBD1 call made by TCRdb goes unchecked. CDR3 length: 14 residues. CDR1 and CDR2 from the germline V gene are ENHRY and SYGVKD. The CDR3 protein is CATDRESSNQPQHF.

The chain couples TRBV7-9 to TRBJ1-1. Germline lookup yields CDR1 SEHNR and CDR2 FQNEAQ (reference sequence). The CDR3 is 12 amino acids. CDR3: CASSSDLVGAFF.